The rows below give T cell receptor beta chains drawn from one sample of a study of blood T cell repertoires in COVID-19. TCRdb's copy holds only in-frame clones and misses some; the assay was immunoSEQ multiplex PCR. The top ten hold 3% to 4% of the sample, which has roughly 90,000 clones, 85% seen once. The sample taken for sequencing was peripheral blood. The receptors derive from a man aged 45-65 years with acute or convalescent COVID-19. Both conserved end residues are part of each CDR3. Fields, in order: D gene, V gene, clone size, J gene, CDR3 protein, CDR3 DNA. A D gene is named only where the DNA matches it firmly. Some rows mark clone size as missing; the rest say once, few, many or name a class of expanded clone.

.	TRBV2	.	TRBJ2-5	CASSSGSLRGQETQYF	TGTGCCAGCAGTTCCGGGTCCCTGAGAGGCCAAGAGACCCAGTACTTC
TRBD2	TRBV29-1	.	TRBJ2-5	CSVRAGGVETQYF	TGCAGCGTGAGAGCGGGAGGCGTTGAGACCCAGTACTTC
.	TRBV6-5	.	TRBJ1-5	CASSSSTGVLGPQHF	.
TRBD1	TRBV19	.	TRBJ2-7	CASRTGTGFGGEQYF	TGTGCCAGCCGGACCGGGACAGGGTTCGGTGGCGAGCAGTACTTC
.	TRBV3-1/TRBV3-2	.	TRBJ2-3	CASSQVHGGRTNTDTQYF	TGTGCCAGCAGCCAAGTTCATGGGGGCAGAACAAACACAGATACGCAGTATTTT
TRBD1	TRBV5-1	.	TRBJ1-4	CASSLARDRITTNEKLFF	TGCGCCAGCAGCTTGGCCAGGGACAGAATAACAACTAATGAAAAACTGTTTTTT
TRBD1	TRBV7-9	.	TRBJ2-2	CASSRQGTGELFF	TGTGCCAGCAGTCGACAGGGCACCGGGGAGCTGTTTTTT
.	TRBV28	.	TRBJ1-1	CASSSRTVGTFF	TGTGCCAGCAGTTCCCGGACAGTTGGGACTTTCTTT
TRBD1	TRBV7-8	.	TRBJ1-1	CASSWGQLNTEAFF	TGTGCCAGCAGCTGGGGACAGTTGAACACTGAAGCTTTCTTT
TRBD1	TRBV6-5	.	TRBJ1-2	CASSPHRGLGYTF	TGTGCCAGCAGCCCCCACAGGGGGCTTGGCTACACCTTC
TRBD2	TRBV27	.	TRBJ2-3	CATSGLADFTDTQYF	TGTGCCACCTCGGGACTAGCGGACTTCACAGATACGCAGTATTTT
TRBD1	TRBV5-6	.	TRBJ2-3	CASSPGTVLFTQYF	TGTGCCAGCAGCCCCGGGACAGTCCTCTTTACGCAGTATTTT
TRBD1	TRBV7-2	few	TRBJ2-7	CASRPTGSVEQYF	TGTGCCAGCAGGCCGACAGGGTCTGTCGAGCAGTACTTC
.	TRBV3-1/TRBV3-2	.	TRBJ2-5	CASSQGVRGAPKTQYF	TGTGCCAGCAGCCAAGGAGTCAGGGGCGCTCCGAAGACCCAGTACTTC
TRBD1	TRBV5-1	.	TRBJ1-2	CASSFGTGPLYGYTF	TGCGCCAGCAGCTTCGGGACAGGCCCCCTTTATGGCTACACCTTC
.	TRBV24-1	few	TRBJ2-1	CATSSTGDEQFF	TGTGCCACCAGCTCCACAGGAGATGAGCAGTTCTTC
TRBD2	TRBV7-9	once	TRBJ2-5	CASSRLAGGLYQETQYF	TGTGCCAGCAGCCGACTAGCGGGGGGGCTTTACCAAGAGACCCAGTACTTC
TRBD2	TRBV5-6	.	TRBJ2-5	CASSPISGGAGETQYF	TGTGCCAGCAGCCCCATTAGCGGGGGGGCCGGAGAGACCCAGTACTTC
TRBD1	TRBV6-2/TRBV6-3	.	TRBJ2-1	CASSQGDRGYNEQFF	TGTGCCAGCAGCCAAGGGGACAGGGGCTACAATGAGCAGTTCTTC
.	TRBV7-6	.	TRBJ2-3	CASSQNPKLADTQYF	TGTGCCAGCAGCCAAAACCCCAAGCTGGCAGATACGCAGTATTTT
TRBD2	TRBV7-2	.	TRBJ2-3	CASSLALSGASTDTQYF	TGTGCCAGCAGCCTCGCTCTTAGCGGGGCCTCCACAGATACGCAGTATTTT
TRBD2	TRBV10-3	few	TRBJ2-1	CAISESGLAINNEQFF	TGTGCCATCAGTGAGTCGGGACTAGCGATCAACAATGAGCAGTTCTTC
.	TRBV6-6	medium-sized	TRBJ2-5	CASSYGPGKGETQYF	TGTGCCAGCAGTTACGGACCAGGGAAGGGAGAGACCCAGTACTTC
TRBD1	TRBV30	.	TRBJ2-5	CAWSVRPGQGAGGKETQYF	TGTGCCTGGAGTGTACGCCCGGGACAGGGGGCGGGGGGGAAAGAGACCCAGTACTTC
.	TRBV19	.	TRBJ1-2	CASKGILGGEGGYTF	TGTGCCAGTAAAGGGATCCTAGGGGGGGAAGGTGGCTACACCTTC
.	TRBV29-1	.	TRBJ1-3	CMAQENSGNTIYF	TGCATGGCACAGGAAAACTCTGGAAACACCATATATTTT
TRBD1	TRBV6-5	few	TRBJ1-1	CASSLGQMNTEAFF	TGTGCCAGCAGTTTGGGACAGATGAACACTGAAGCTTTCTTT
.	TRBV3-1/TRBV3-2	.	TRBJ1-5	CASSQGGGNNQPQHF	TGTGCCAGCAGCCAAGGGGGCGGGAATAATCAGCCCCAGCATTTT
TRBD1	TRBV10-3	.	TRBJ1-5	CAIRATGGSNQPQHF	TGTGCCATCAGAGCGACAGGGGGTAGCAATCAGCCCCAGCATTTT
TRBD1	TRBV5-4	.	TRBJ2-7	CASSKEGFGTGVEQYF	TGTGCCAGCAGCAAGGAGGGGTTCGGGACAGGGGTCGAGCAGTACTTC
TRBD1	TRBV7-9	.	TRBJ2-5	CASSPPVAGGTQYF	TGTGCCAGCAGCCCCCCCGTGGCAGGGGGGACCCAGTACTTC
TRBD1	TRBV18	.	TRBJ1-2	CASSPGTGRDYGYTF	TGTGCCAGCTCACCAGGGACAGGGAGGGACTATGGCTACACCTTC
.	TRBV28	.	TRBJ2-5	CASSHLGGRETQYF	TGTGCCAGCAGCCACCTTGGGGGCCGGGAGACCCAGTACTTC
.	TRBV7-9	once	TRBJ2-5	CASTRGGPEETQYF	TGTGCCAGCACCCGGGGAGGCCCCGAGGAGACCCAGTACTTC
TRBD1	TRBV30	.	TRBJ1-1	CAWTTGWDRVMNTEAFF	TGTGCCTGGACAACCGGGTGGGACAGGGTTATGAACACTGAAGCTTTCTTT
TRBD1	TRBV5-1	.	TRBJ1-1	CASSLGGTGSAYTEAFF	TGCGCCAGCAGCTTGGGGGGGACAGGGTCTGCTTACACTGAAGCTTTCTTT
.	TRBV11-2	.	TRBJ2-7	CASSLDSRTPSYEQYF	TGTGCCAGCAGCTTAGATTCGAGGACTCCCTCCTACGAGCAGTACTTC
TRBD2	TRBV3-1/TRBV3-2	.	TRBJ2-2	CASSPRTSANTGELFF	TGTGCCAGCAGCCCCCGGACTAGCGCGAACACCGGGGAGCTGTTTTTT
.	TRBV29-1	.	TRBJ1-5	CSVQDSNQPQHF	TGCAGCGTTCAGGATTCCAATCAGCCCCAGCATTTT
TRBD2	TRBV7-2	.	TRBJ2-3	CASSPHLAGGPRDTQYF	TGTGCCAGCAGCCCTCATTTAGCGGGAGGGCCACGAGATACGCAGTATTTT
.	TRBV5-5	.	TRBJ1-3	CASSSQGSGNTIYF	TGTGCCAGCAGCTCACAGGGCTCTGGAAACACCATATATTTT
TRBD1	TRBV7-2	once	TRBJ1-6	CASSSTGTANSPLHF	TGTGCCAGCAGCTCAACCGGGACAGCTAATTCACCCCTCCACTTT
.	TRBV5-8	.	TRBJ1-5	CASSFQGRRNQPQHF	TGTGCCAGCAGCTTCCAGGGTCGTCGCAATCAGCCCCAGCATTTT
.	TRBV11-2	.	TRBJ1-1	CASSQLQPAEAFF	TGTGCCAGCAGCCAATTACAGCCGGCTGAAGCTTTCTTT
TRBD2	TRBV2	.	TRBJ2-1	CASRGLAGHNEQFF	TGTGCCAGCAGAGGACTAGCGGGCCACAATGAGCAGTTCTTC
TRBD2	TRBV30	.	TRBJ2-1	CAWSLAGGRGEQFF	TGTGCCTGGAGTCTAGCGGGGGGGCGCGGTGAGCAGTTCTTC
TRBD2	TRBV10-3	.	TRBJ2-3	CAISDRLAGGQHDTQYF	TGTGCCATCAGTGATAGGCTAGCGGGGGGCCAGCACGATACGCAGTATTTT
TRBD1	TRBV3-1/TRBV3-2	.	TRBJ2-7	CASSQGQGAVYEQYF	TGTGCCAGCAGCCAAGGACAGGGGGCAGTCTACGAGCAGTACTTC
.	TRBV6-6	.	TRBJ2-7	CASSYGQGSTYEQYF	TGTGCCAGCAGTTACGGCCAGGGATCAACCTACGAGCAGTACTTC
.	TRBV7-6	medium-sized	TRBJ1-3	CASSLGGRDRNTIYF	TGTGCCAGCAGCTTAGGGGGTCGGGATAGAAACACCATATATTTT